This T cell receptor beta chain came from a study of cytomegalovirus exposure and HLA in healthy donors. This CDR3 region has 13 residues. Germline loops: CDR1 SEHNR, CDR2 FQNEAQ (reference sequence). The PCR had 60 Vbeta and 13 Jbeta primers. Assay used: immunoSEQ multiplex PCR; TCRdb lists only in-frame clones, some missing. Of about 130,000 clones listed, roughly 84% are singletons. Concerning this clone itself: One junction end disagrees with the germline gene, perhaps due to a read error.

The TCR sequence derives from a woman aged 18-29 years in good health and CMV-seropositive. The chain combines TRBV7-9 with TRBJ2-7, with D unresolved. Sequenced sample: PBMCs. The CDR3 sequence is CSSSPASAYEQYF. The CDR3 bases are TGTTCCAGCAGCCCAGCGTCCGCCTACGAGCAGTACTTC.